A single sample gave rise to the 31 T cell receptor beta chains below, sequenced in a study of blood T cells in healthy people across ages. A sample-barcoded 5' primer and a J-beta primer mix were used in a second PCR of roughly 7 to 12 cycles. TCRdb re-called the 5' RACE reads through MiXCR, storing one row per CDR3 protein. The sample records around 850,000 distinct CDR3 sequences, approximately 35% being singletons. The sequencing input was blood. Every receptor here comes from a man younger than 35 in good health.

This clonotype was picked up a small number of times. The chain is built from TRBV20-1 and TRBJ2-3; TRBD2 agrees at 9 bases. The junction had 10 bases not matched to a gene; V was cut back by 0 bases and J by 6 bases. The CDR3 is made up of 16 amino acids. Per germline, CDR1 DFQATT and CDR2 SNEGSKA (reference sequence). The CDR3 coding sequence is TGCAGTGCTAGAGATCTAGCGGGACTAGGCAGGGATACGCAGTATTTT. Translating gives CSARDLAGLGRDTQYF.

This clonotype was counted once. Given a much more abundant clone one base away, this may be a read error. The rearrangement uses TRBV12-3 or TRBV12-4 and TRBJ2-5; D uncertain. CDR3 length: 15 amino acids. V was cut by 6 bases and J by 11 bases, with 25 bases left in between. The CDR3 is CASSNNAFTNNEQYF. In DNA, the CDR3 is TGTGCCAGCAGCAACAATGCCTTCACGAACAATGAGCAGTACTTC.

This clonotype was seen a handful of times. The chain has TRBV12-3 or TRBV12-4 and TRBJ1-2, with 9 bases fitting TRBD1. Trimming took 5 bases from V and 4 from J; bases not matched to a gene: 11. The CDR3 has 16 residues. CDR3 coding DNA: TGTGCCAGCAGTCTCAAAACAGGGGGCTGGGGCTATGGCTACACCTTC. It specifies CASSLKTGGWGYGYTF.

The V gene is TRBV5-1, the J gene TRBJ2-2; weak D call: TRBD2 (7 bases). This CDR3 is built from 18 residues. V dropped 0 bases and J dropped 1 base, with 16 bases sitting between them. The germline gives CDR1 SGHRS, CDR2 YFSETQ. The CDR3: CASSLALGGGRNTGELFF. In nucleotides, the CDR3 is TGCGCCAGCAGCTTGGCCCTTGGCGGGGGCCGGAACACCGGGGAGCTGTTTTTT.

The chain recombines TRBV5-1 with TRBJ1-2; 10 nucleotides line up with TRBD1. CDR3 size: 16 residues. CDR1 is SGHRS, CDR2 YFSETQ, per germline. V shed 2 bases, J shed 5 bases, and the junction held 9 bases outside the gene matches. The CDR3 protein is CASSLNTGTGVYGYTF. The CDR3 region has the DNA TGCGCCAGCAGCTTAAACACCGGGACAGGGGTTTATGGCTACACCTTC.

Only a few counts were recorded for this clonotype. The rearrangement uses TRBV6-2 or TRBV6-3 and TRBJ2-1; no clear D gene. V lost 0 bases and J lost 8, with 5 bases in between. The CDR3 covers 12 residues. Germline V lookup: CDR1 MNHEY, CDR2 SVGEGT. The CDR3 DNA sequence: TGTGCCAGCAGTTACTCTAAGCATGAGCAGTTCTTC. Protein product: CASSYSKHEQFF.

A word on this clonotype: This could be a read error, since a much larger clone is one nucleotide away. The CDR3 DNA reads TGCGCCAGCAGCCAAGACCGAATCACCGGGACAGGGCGGTATGAGCAGTACTTC. Amino acids: CASSQDRITGTGRYEQYF. V and J are TRBV4-3 and TRBJ2-5, with 9 bases matching TRBD1. The CDR3 consists of 18 residues. V shed 0 bases and J 11 bases; nucleotides not matched to a gene: 19. Germline-derived CDR1 and CDR2 are LGHNA and YSLEER.

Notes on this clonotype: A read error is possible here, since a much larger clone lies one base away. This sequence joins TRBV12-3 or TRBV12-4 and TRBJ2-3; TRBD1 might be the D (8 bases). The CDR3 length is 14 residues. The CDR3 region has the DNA TGTGCCAGCAGTTTCGGACAGGGAGGGGATATGCAGTATTTT. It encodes CASSFGQGGDMQYF.

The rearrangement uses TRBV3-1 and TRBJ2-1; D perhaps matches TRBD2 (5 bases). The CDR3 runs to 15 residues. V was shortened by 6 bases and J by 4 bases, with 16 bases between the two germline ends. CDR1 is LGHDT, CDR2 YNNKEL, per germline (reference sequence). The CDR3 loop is CASSSLVSLYNEQFF. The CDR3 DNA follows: TGTGCCAGCAGTTCACTAGTTTCGTTGTACAATGAGCAGTTCTTC.

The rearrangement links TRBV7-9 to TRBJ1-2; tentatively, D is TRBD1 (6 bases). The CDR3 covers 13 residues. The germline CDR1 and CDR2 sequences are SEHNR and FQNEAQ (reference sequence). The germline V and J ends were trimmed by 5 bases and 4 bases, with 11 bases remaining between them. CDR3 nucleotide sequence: TGTGCCAGCAGCATACAGGGCTCCTATGGCTACACCTTC. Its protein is CASSIQGSYGYTF.

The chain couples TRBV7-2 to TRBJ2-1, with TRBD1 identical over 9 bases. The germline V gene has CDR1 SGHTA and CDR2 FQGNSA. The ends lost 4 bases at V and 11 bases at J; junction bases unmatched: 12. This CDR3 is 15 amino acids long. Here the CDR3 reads CASSCRDRVIMKQFF. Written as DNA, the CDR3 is TGTGCCAGCAGCTGCCGGGACAGGGTTATAATGAAGCAGTTCTTC.

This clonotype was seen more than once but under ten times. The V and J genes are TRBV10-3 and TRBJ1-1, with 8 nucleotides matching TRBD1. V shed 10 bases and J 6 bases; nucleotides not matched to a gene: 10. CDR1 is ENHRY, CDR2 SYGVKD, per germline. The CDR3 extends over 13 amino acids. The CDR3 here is CATGRQGLSEAFF. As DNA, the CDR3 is TGTGCCACGGGCCGACAGGGGTTATCTGAAGCTTTCTTT.

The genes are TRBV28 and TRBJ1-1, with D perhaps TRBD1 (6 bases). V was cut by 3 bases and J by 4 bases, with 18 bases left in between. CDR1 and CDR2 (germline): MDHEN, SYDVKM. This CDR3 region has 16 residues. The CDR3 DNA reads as TGTGCCAGCAGTTTGGGGGGACAAAAAAGCCGCACTGAAGCTTTCTTT. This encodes CASSLGGQKSRTEAFF.

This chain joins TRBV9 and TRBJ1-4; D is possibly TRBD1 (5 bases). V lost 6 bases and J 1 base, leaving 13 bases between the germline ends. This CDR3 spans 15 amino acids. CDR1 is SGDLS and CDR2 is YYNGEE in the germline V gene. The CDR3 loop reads CASTPMGGTNEKLFF. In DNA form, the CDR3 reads TGTGCCAGCACGCCCATGGGGGGAACTAATGAAAAACTGTTTTTT.

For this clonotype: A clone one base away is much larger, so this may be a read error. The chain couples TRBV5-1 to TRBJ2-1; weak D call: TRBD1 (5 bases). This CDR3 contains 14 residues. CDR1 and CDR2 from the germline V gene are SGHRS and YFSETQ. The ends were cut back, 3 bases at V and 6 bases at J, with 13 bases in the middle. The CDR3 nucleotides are TGCGCCAGCAGCTCCCAGAGCCAGGGCAATGAGCAGTTCTTC. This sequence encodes CASSSQSQGNEQFF.

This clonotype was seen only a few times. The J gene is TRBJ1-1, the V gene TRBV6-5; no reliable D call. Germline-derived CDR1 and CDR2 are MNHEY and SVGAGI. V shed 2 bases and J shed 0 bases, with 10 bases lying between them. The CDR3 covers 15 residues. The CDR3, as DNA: TGTGCCAGCAGTTACAGTGGCAGCATGAACACTGAAGCTTTCTTT. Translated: CASSYSGSMNTEAFF.

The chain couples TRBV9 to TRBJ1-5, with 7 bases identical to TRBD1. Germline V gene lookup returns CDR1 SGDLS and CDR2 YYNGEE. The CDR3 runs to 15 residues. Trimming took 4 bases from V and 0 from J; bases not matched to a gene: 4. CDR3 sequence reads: CASSRTGVSNQPQHF. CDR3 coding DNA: TGTGCCAGCAGCCGGACAGGTGTTAGCAATCAGCCCCAGCATTTT.

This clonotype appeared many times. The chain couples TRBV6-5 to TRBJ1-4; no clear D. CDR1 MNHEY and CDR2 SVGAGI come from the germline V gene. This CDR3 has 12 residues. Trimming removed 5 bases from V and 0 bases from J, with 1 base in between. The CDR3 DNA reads TGTGCCAGCAGTGCAACTAATGAAAAACTGTTTTTT. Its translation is CASSATNEKLFF.

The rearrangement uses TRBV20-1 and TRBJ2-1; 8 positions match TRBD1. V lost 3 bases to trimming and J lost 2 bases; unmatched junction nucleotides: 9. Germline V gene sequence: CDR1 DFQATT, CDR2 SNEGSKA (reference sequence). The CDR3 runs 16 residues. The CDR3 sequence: CSARFFVGQAYNEQFF. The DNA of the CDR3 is TGCAGTGCTAGGTTTTTTGTGGGACAGGCCTACAATGAGCAGTTCTTC.

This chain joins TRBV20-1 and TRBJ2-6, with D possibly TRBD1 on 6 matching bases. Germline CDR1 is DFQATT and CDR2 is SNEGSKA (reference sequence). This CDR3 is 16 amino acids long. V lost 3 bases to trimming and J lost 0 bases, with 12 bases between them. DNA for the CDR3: TGCAGTGCTAGTTTGGGGGCCGTCTCTGGGGCCAACGTCCTGACTTTC. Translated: CSASLGAVSGANVLTF.

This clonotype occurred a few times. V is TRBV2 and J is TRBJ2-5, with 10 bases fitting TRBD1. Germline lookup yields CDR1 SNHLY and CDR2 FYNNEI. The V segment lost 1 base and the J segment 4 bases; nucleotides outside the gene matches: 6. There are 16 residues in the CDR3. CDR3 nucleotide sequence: TGTGCCAGCAGTGAAGGAAGGGACAGGGGAGGAGAGACCCAGTACTTC. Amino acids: CASSEGRDRGGETQYF. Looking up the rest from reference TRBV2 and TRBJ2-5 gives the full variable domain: EPEVTQTPSHQVTQMGQEVILRCVPISNHLYFYWYRQILGQKVEFLVSFYNNEISEKSEIFDDQFSVERPDGSNFTLKIRSTKLEDSAMYFCASSEGRDRGGETQYFGPGTRLLVL.

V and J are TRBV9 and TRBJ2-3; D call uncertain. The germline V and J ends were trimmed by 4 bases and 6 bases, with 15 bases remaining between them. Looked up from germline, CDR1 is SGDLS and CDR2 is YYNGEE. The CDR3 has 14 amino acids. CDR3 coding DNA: TGTGCCAGCAGCTACTGTAGTCTGATCGATACGCAGTATTTT. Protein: CASSYCSLIDTQYF.

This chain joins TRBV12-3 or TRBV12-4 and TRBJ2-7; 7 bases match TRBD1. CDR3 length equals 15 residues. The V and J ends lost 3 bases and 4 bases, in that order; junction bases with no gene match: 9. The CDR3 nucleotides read TGTGCCAGCAGTTTTGGGGGAACAGGGGTTTACGAGCAGTACTTC. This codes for CASSFGGTGVYEQYF.

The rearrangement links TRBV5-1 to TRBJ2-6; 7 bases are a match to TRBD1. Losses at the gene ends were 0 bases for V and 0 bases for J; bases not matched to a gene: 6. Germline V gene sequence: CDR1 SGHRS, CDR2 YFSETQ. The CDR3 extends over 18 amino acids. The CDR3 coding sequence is TGCGCCAGCAGCTTGGGACAGGGTAGAAGCTCTGGGGCCAACGTCCTGACTTTC. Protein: CASSLGQGRSSGANVLTF.

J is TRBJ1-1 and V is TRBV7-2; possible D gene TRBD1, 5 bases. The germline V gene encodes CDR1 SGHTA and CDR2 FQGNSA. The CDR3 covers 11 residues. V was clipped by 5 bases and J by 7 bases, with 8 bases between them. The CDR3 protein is CASSADSEAFF. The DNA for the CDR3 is TGTGCCAGCAGCGCAGACAGTGAAGCTTTCTTT.

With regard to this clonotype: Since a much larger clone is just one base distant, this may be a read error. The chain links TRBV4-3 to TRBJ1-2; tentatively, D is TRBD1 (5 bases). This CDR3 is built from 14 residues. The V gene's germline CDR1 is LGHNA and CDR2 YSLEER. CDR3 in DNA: TGCGTCAGCAGCCAAGTAGAAGGGGATGGAGGCTACACCTTC. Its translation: CVSSQVEGDGGYTF.

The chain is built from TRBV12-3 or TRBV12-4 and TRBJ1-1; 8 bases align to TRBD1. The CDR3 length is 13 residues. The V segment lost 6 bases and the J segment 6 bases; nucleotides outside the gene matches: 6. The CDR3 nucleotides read TGTGCCAGCAGGCCTCCAGGGGGCTCTGAAGCTTTCTTT. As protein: CASRPPGGSEAFF.

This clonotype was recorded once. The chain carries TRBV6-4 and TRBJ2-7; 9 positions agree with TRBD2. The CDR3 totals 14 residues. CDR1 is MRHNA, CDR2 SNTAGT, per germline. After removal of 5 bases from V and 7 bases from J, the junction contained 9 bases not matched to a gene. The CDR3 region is CASSPGLASGEQYF. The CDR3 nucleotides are TGTGCCAGCAGTCCGGGACTAGCCTCGGGGGAGCAGTACTTC.

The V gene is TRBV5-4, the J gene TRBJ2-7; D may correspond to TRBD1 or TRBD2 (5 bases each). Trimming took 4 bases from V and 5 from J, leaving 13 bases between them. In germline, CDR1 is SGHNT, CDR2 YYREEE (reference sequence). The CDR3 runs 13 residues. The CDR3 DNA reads TGTGCCAGCAGCGGGACCACAAAGAACGAGCAGTACTTC. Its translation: CASSGTTKNEQYF.

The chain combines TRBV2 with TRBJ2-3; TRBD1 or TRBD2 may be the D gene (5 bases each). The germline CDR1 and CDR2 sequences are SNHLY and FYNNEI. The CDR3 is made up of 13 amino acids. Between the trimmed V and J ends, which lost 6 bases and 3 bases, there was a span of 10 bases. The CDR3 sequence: CASRGDRTDTQYF. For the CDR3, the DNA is TGTGCCAGCAGGGGGGATAGAACAGATACGCAGTATTTT.

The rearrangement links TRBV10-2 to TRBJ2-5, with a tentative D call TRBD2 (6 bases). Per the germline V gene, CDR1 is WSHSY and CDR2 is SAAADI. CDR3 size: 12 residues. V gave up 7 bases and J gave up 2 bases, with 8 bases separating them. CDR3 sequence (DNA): TGCGCCAGCATGGAGGGTCAAGAGACCCAGTACTTC. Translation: CASMEGQETQYF.